These 21 T cell receptor beta chains were sequenced from one sample in a study of blood T cells in healthy people across ages. Through a sample-barcoded 5' primer and a J-beta primer mix, a second PCR was run for roughly 6 to 12 cycles. Using its own MiXCR run on the 5' RACE reads, TCRdb lists one record per CDR3 protein. The data hold roughly 800,000 distinct CDR3 sequences, with about 62% observed a single time. The specimen sequenced was blood. The receptor set was obtained from a man aged 30 to 39 in good health.

There are a few counts of this clonotype. The rearrangement joins TRBV20-1 to TRBJ2-5; 11 nucleotides agree with TRBD2. The CDR3 sequence is 16 residues long. Unmatched junction bases numbered 9, after V lost 2 bases and J lost 4 bases. Germline V lookup: CDR1 DFQATT, CDR2 SNEGSKA (reference sequence). CDR3: CSARYFLAGGLETQYF. The CDR3 DNA sequence: TGCAGTGCTAGATACTTTCTAGCGGGGGGTTTAGAGACCCAGTACTTC.

This clonotype has a handful of counts. The chain has TRBV7-3 and TRBJ2-1; D might be TRBD1 or TRBD2, each matching 5 bases. V was shortened by 5 bases and J by 0 bases, with 20 bases between the two germline ends. This CDR3 spans 18 amino acids. CDR1 is SGHTA, CDR2 FQGTGA, per germline. The CDR3 nucleotides read TGTGCCAGCAGCACCGAAGGGGACCCCGAAGACTCCTACAATGAGCAGTTCTTC. Protein product: CASSTEGDPEDSYNEQFF. Full variable domain (rest looked up from reference TRBV7-3 and TRBJ2-1): GAGVSQTPSNKVTEKGKYVELRCDPISGHTALYWYRQSLGQGPEFLIYFQGTGAADDSGLPNDRFFAVRPEGSVSTLKIQRTERGDSAVYLCASSTEGDPEDSYNEQFFGPGTRLTVL.

In this sample, this clonotype turned up a few times. J is TRBJ2-7 and V is TRBV2, with TRBD1 identical over 8 bases. The CDR3 sequence is 14 residues long. Germline V gene lookup returns CDR1 SNHLY and CDR2 FYNNEI. Germline trimming cut 10 bases from V and 5 bases from J; bases unmatched to any gene: 13. The CDR3 here is CAIQGGQGVDEQYF. The CDR3 nucleotides are TGTGCCATCCAAGGAGGACAGGGCGTGGACGAGCAGTACTTC.

This clonotype was recorded a few times. CDR3 in amino acids: CRAGLDEQFF. The CDR3 coding sequence is TGCAGGGCGGGGCTAGATGAGCAGTTCTTC. V usage is TRBV20-1 and J usage is TRBJ2-1; a weak D match, TRBD2 (6 bases). Germline V CDR1 and CDR2: DFQATT, SNEGSKA (reference sequence). CDR3 length: 10 residues.

The genes are TRBV4-2 and TRBJ2-7, with TRBD2 matching 10 bases. The better agreement between TRBJ2-5 and the DNA end casts doubt on the J call. This CDR3 spans 18 amino acids. The germline gives CDR1 LGHNA, CDR2 YNFKEQ. The DNA of the CDR3 is TGTGCCAGCAGCCAAGGTTTGGATGCTAGCGGGGGCCGGGAGACCCAGTACTTC. Protein: CASSQGLDASGGRETQYF.

The chain couples TRBV4-1 to TRBJ2-4; a possible D gene is TRBD1 (6 bases). With 1 base removed from V and 3 bases from J, the gap between germline ends came to 13 bases. The CDR3 runs to 16 residues. Germline CDR1 and CDR2: MGHRA and YSYEKL. The CDR3 loop is CASSQVSAGDKNIQYF. CDR3 nucleotides: TGCGCCAGCAGCCAAGTGTCGGCAGGGGACAAAAACATTCAGTACTTC.

This clonotype has just a few counts. The chain links TRBV9 to TRBJ1-2; D is undetermined. Per the germline V gene, CDR1 is SGDLS and CDR2 is YYNGEE. The CDR3 consists of 15 residues. Trimming shortened V by 3 bases and J by 4 bases, and 16 bases separated the two germline ends. The CDR3 region has the DNA TGTGCCAGCAGCGGGTCGCACAGTACTATCTATGGCTACACCTTC. Amino acid sequence: CASSGSHSTIYGYTF.

The chain recombines TRBV4-3 with TRBJ2-1, with D unclear. The V gene lost 1 base and the J gene lost 5 bases, with 9 bases spanning the gap. CDR1 is LGHNA, CDR2 YSLEER, per germline. The CDR3 runs 14 residues. CDR3 nucleotide sequence: TGCGCCAGCAGCCAAGGGTCAGTCCACAATGAGCAGTTCTTC. This gives the protein CASSQGSVHNEQFF.

Of note for this clonotype: The germline gene is not matched at one end of the junction; a read error may be the cause. J is TRBJ2-1 and V is TRBV7-8; the match to TRBD1 covers 9 bases. Germline loops: CDR1 SGHVS, CDR2 FQNEAQ. This CDR3 spans 15 amino acids. The CDR3 loop reads CVSSLYGTGFNEQFF. In DNA, the CDR3 is TGTGTCAGCAGCTTATACGGGACAGGGTTTAATGAGCAGTTCTTC.

This clonotype was observed many times. The V call is TRBV7-2, the J call TRBJ2-3, with 7 bases lining up with TRBD2. The CDR3 consists of 16 residues. With V trimmed by 5 bases and J by 1 base, 9 bases remained unmatched. Germline V gene data show CDR1 as SGHTA and CDR2 as FQGNSA. The CDR3 here is CASSRQASGGTDTQYF. CDR3 bases: TGTGCCAGCAGCCGTCAGGCCAGCGGGGGCACAGATACGCAGTATTTT.

The J gene is TRBJ2-1, the V gene TRBV6-1, with D perhaps assigned TRBD1 or TRBD2 (6 bases each). Germline CDR1 and CDR2: MNHNS and SASEGT. Trimming left V 1 base short and J 7 bases short, with 14 bases between. The CDR3 runs 15 residues. This chain's CDR3 is CASSEVRGRRNEQFF. CDR3 nucleotides: TGTGCCAGCAGTGAAGTCCGGGGGCGCAGAAATGAGCAGTTCTTC.

The chain joins TRBV20-1 to TRBJ2-5; D may be TRBD1 (7 bases). Trimming took 3 bases from V and 3 from J, leaving 8 bases between them. The CDR3 spans 12 residues. CDR1 DFQATT and CDR2 SNEGSKA come from the germline V gene (reference sequence). CDR3 protein: CSASRGEETQYF. As DNA, the CDR3 is TGCAGTGCTAGCAGGGGGGAAGAGACCCAGTACTTC.

This CDR3 is CASSQDHFRREPPYRGYTF. CDR3 bases: TGCGCCAGCAGCCAAGATCACTTTCGGAGGGAACCTCCCTATCGTGGCTACACCTTC. The V and J genes are TRBV4-1 and TRBJ1-2; D gene ambiguous. This CDR3 has 19 residues. Deletions cut 0 bases from V and 7 bases from J, with 27 bases between. CDR1 and CDR2 from the germline V gene are MGHRA and YSYEKL.

This rearrangement joins TRBV7-9 to TRBJ1-4; unclear D gene. There are 10 residues in the CDR3. The germline V and J ends were trimmed by 8 bases and 6 bases, with 4 bases remaining between them. Germline V lookup: CDR1 SEHNR, CDR2 FQNEAQ (reference sequence). The CDR3 sequence is CASGDEKLFF. The CDR3 DNA reads as TGTGCCAGCGGAGATGAAAAACTGTTTTTT.

The V call is TRBV7-9, the J call TRBJ2-4; D is ambiguous. TRBJ2-7 matches the DNA end more closely, so the J call is doubtful. CDR1 is SEHNR, CDR2 FQNEAQ, per germline (reference sequence). CDR3 length equals 13 residues. CDR3 nucleotide sequence: TGTGCCAGCAGCTTAGCGGCCGGTGACGAGCAGTACTTC. The encoded protein is CASSLAAGDEQYF.

V and J are TRBV7-2 and TRBJ2-7, with 11 bases lining up with TRBD2. V dropped 4 bases and J dropped 0; count of bases not matched to a gene: 8. CDR3 length: 17 residues. Germline CDR1 and CDR2: SGHTA and FQGNSA. CDR3 sequence (DNA): TGTACCAGCAGCTACGTGGGACTAGCGGTGAGCTCCTACGAGCAGTACTTC. It translates to CTSSYVGLAVSSYEQYF.

The CDR3 DNA sequence: TGTGCCAGCAGCTTGAGACTCATCGGGCAAGAGACCCAGTACTTC. It encodes CASSLRLIGQETQYF. This chain joins TRBV7-2 and TRBJ2-5, with no clear D. CDR1 is SGHTA, CDR2 FQGNSA, per germline. The V gene lost 3 bases and the J gene lost 2 bases, with 13 bases spanning the gap. The CDR3 runs 15 residues.

Comments on this clonotype: One end of the junction does not line up with germline, which may come from a read error. The rearrangement uses TRBV7-2 and TRBJ2-7, with D possibly being TRBD1 (5 bases). The germline gives CDR1 SGHTA, CDR2 FQGNSA. This CDR3 spans 15 amino acids. CDR3 DNA sequence: TGTGCCAGCAGCTTAGCGGGTCAGGGTTCCTACAAGCAGTACTTC. Translation: CASSLAGQGSYKQYF.

On this clonotype itself: This sequence may be a read error, since a much larger clone differs from it by one base. The gene calls are TRBV7-2 and TRBJ2-7; no reliable D call. V was trimmed by 4 bases and J by 6 bases, leaving 7 bases between them. The CDR3 length is 11 residues. Germline CDR1 SGHTA, CDR2 FQGNSA. The chain's CDR3 is CASSYPSEQYF. The DNA for the CDR3 is TGTGCCAGCAGCTATCCGAGCGAGCAGTACTTC.

This clonotype was seen a handful of times. CDR3 coding DNA: TGTGCCAGCAGCCACCCCACCAGATCAAGCACAGATACGCAGTATTTT. Residues: CASSHPTRSSTDTQYF. The genes are TRBV4-2 and TRBJ2-3, with unresolved D. The V gene's germline CDR1 is LGHNA and CDR2 YNFKEQ. The V end lost 3 bases, the J end lost 0 bases, and 13 bases lay between the germline ends. This CDR3 spans 16 amino acids.

There are a few counts of this clonotype. This CDR3 reads CASSPEGGVEGDEQYF. The CDR3 DNA sequence: TGTGCCAGCAGCCCAGAAGGGGGAGTCGAGGGCGACGAGCAGTACTTC. The chain has TRBV6-1 and TRBJ2-4, with D tentatively TRBD1 (6 bases). The tail of the sequence fits TRBJ2-7 better, so the J call may be wrong. The CDR3 is 16 amino acids. Germline lookup yields CDR1 MNHNS and CDR2 SASEGT.